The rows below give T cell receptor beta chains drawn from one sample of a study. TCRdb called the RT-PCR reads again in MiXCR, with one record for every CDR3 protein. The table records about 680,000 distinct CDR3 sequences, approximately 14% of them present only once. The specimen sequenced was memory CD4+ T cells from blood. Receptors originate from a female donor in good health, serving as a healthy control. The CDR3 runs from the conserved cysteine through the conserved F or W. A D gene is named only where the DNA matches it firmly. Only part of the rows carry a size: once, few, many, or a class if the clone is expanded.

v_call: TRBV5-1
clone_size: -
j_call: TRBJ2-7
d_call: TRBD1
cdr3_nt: TGCGCCAGCAGCTTGGAGACAGGGGTTGACGAGCAGTACTTC
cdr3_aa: CASSLETGVDEQYF

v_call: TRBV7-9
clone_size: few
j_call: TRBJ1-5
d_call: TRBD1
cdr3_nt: TGTGCCAGCGTCGGGACAGGGAGCAATCAGCCCCAGCATTTT
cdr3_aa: CASVGTGSNQPQHF

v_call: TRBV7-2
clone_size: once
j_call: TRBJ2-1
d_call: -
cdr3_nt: TGTGCCAGCGGCCTAAGGTACAATGAGCAGTTCTTC
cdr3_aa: CASGLRYNEQFF

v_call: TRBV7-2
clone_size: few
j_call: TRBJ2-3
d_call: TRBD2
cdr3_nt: TGTGCCAGCAGCTTATTAGCGGGGGGGGATACTAGCACAGATACGCAGTATTTT
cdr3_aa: CASSLLAGGDTSTDTQYF

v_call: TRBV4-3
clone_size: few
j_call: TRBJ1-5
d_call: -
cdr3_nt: TGCGCCAGCAGCCAAGAGATAGGGCGGGGCAATCAGCCCCAGCATTTT
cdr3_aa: CASSQEIGRGNQPQHF

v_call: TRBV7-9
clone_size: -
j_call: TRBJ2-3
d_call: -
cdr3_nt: TGTGCCAGCAGCCCGCGGACACTCCCAGATACGCAGTATTTT
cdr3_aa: CASSPRTLPDTQYF

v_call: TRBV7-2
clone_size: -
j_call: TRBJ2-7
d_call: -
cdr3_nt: TGTGCCAGCAGCTCAAAGGCTGAAACCTACGAGCAGTACTTC
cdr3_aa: CASSSKAETYEQYF

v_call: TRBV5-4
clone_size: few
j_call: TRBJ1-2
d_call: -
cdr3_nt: TGTGCCAGCAGCTCGCCCCCAGGGGCCAACTATGGCTACACCTTC
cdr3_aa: CASSSPPGANYGYTF

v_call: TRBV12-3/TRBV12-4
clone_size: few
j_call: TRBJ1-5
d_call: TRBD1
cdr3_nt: TGTGCCAGCGGACAGGGGGCGGATCAGCCCCAGCATTTT
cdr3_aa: CASGQGADQPQHF

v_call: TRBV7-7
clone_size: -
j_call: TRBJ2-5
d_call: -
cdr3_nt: TGTGCTAGCAGCTTGAGGCGGGAACCTCATGAGACCCAGTACTTC
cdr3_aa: CASSLRREPHETQYF

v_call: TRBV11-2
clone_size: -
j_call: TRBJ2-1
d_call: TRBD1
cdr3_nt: TGTGCCAGTTCCCTCGACAGGGCCCATGAGCAGTTCTTC
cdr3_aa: CASSLDRAHEQFF

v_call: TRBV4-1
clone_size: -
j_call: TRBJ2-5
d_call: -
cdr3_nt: TGCGCCAGCAGCCCCATCATGGGGGAGACCCAGTACTTC
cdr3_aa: CASSPIMGETQYF

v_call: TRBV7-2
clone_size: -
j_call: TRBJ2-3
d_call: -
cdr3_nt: TGTGCCAGCAGCGGGGCGCGGAGTACCGGGGATACGCAGTATTTT
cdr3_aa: CASSGARSTGDTQYF

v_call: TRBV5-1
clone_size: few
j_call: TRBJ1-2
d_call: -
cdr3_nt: TGCGCCAGCAGCCTAAACAGGGCTGAAGGCTACACCTTC
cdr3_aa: CASSLNRAEGYTF

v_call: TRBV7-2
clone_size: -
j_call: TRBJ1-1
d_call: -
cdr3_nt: TGTGCCAGCAGCTTAAATCAGGGAGGTGACACTGAAGCTTTCTTT
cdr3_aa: CASSLNQGGDTEAFF

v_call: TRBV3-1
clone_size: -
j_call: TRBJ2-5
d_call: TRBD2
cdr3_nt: TGTGCCAGCAGTACTAGCGGGGGCAGGGGAGAGACCCAGTACTTC
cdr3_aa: CASSTSGGRGETQYF

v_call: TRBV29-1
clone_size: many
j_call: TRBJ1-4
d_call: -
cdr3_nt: TGCAGCGTTGGACATAGCCCAAATGAAAAACTGTTTTTT
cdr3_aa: CSVGHSPNEKLFF

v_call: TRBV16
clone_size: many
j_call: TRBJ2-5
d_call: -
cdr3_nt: TGTGCCAGCAGCCAACTCATCGGGACCCAGTACTTC
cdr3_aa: CASSQLIGTQYF

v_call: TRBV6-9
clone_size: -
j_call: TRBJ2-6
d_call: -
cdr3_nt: TGTGCCAGCAGGCGGGGGACAGAGACTATCTCTGGGGCCAACGTCCTGACTTTC
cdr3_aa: CASRRGTETISGANVLTF

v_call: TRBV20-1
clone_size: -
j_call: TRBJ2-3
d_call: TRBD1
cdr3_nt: TGCAGTGCTAGCGTACAGGGGGAAGATACGCAGTATTTT
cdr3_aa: CSASVQGEDTQYF

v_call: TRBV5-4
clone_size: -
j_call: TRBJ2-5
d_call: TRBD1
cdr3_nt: TGTGCCAGCAGCAGGGACAGGGGGCAAGAGACCCAGTACTTC
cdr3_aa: CASSRDRGQETQYF

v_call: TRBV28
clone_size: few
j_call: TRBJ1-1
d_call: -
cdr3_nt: TGTGCCAGCAGTGACGCGAACACTGAAGCTTTCTTT
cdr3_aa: CASSDANTEAFF

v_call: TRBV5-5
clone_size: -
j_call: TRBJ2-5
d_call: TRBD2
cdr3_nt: TGTGCCAGCAGCTTGGCCCCTAGCGGGGGGGTTGAGACCCAGTACTTC
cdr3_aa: CASSLAPSGGVETQYF

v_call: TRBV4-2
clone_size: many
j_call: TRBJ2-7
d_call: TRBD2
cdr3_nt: TGTGCCAGCAGCCACCCGGGACTAGCGGGAGAGGCCTACGAGCAGTACTTC
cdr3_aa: CASSHPGLAGEAYEQYF

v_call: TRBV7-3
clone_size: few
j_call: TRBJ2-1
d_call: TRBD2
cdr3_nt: TGTGCCAGCAGCTTAACTCTAGCGGGAGGGCGATGGGGCAATGAGCAGTTCTTC
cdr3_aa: CASSLTLAGGRWGNEQFF

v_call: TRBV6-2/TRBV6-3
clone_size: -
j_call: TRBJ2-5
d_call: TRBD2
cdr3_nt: TGTGCCAGCAGAACGGAGGTCACTAGCGGGCGAGAGACCCAGTACTTC
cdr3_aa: CASRTEVTSGRETQYF

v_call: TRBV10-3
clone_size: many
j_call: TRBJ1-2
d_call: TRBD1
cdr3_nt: TGTGCCACGCTCACTACAGGGGGCAACTATGGCTACACCTTC
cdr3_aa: CATLTTGGNYGYTF

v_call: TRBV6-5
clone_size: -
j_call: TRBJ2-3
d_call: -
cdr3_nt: TGTGCCAGCACCCGCGGGTGGTACACAGATACGCAGTATTTT
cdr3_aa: CASTRGWYTDTQYF

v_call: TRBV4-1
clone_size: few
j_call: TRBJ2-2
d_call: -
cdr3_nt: TGCGCCAGCAGTCCCCGAGGGGGATTGGACACCGGGGAGCTGTTTTTT
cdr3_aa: CASSPRGGLDTGELFF

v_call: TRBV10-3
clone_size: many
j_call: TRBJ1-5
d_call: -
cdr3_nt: TGTGCCATCAGACAGGGAGTCAATCAGCCCCAGCATTTT
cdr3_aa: CAIRQGVNQPQHF

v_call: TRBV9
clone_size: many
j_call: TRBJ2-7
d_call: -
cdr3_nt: TGTGCCAGCAGCATCGGGACCAGCTCCTACGAGCAGTACTTC
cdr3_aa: CASSIGTSSYEQYF

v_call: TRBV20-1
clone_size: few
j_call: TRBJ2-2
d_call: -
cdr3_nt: TGCAGTGCCCGGAGCGTCCGACGGATCACGAACACCGGGGAGCTGTTTTTT
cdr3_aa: CSARSVRRITNTGELFF

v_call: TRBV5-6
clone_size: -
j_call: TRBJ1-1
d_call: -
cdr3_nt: TGTGCCAGCAGCTTAAACCCGACAGAGAACACTGAAGCTTTCTTT
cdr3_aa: CASSLNPTENTEAFF

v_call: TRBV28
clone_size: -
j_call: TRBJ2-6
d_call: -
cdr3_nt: TGTGCCAGCAGTCAACTGTCGCTGCGTCGTTCTGGGGCCAACGTCCTGACTTTC
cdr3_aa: CASSQLSLRRSGANVLTF

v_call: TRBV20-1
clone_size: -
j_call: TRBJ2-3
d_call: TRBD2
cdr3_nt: TGCAGTGCTCGAAGAGTGACTAGCGGGGCCGGAGATACGCAGTATTTT
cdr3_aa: CSARRVTSGAGDTQYF

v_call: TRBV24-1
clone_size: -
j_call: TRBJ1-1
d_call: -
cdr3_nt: TGTGCCACCAGGTCTGATTTGAACACTGAAGCTTTCTTT
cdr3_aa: CATRSDLNTEAFF

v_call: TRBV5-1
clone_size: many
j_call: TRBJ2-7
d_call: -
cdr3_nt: TGCGCCAGCAAGGTGGAGGTGGTCTCCTACGAGCAGTACTTC
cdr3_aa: CASKVEVVSYEQYF

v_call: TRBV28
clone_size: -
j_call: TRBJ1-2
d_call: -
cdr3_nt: TGTGCCAGCAGTACCCAGGGTGGATTGGATGGCTACACCTTC
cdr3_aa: CASSTQGGLDGYTF

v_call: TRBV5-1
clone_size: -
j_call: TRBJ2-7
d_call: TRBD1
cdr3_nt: TGCGCCAGCAGCTTACTGGGACAGGGCGCATCCTACGAGCAGTACTTC
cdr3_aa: CASSLLGQGASYEQYF

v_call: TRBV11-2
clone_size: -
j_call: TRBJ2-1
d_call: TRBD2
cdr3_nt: TGTGCCAGCAGGTATAGGACTAGGAACAATGAGCAGTTCTTC
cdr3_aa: CASRYRTRNNEQFF

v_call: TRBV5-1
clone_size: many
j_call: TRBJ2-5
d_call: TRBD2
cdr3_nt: TGCGCCAGCAGCCAGCGGGAGGGCCTAAGGAACCAAGAGACCCAGTACTTC
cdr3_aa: CASSQREGLRNQETQYF

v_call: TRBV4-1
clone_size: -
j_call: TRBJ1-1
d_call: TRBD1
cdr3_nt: TGCGCCAGCAGCCCGCCCAGGAGGACAGGGAACACTGAAGCTTTCTTT
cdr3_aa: CASSPPRRTGNTEAFF

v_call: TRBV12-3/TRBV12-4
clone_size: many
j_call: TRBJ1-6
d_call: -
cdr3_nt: TGTGCCAGCAGTGTGACGCCTAGTTCACCCCTCCACTTT
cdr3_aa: CASSVTPSSPLHF

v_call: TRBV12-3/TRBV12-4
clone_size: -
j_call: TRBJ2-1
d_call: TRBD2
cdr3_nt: TGTGCCAGCAGTTTTACTAGCGGGGAGTACAATGAGCAGTTCTTC
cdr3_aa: CASSFTSGEYNEQFF

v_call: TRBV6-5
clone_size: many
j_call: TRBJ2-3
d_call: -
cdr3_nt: TGTGCCAGCAAGAGCACAGATACGCAGTATTTT
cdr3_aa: CASKSTDTQYF